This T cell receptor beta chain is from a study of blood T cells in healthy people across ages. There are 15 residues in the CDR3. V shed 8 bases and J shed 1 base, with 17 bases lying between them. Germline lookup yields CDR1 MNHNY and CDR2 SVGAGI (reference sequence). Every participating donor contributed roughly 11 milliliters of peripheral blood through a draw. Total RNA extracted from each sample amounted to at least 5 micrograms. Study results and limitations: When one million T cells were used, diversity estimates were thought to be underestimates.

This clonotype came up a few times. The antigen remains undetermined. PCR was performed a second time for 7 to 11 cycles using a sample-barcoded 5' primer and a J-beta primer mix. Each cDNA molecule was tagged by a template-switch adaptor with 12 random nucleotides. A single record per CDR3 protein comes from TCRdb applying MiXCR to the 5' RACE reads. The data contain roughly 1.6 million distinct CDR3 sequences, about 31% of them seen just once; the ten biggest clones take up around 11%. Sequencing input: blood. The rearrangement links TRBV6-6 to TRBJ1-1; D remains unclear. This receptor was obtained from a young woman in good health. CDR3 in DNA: TGTGCCAGCGCCGATCCGGCAGGTGGGAACACTGAAGCTTTCTTT. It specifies CASADPAGGNTEAFF.